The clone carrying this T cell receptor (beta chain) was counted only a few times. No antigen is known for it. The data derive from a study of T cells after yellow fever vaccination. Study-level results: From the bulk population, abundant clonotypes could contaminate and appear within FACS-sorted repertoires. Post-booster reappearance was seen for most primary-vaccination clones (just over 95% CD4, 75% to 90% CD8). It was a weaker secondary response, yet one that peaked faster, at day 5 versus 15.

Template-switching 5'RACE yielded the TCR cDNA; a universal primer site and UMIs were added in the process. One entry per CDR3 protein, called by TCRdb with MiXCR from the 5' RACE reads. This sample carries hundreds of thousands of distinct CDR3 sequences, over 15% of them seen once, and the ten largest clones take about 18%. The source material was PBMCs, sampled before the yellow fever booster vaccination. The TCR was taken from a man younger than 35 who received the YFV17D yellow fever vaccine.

CDR3 in amino acids: CASRDSYNSPLHF. In DNA form, the CDR3 reads TGCGCCAGCAGGGACTCCTATAATTCACCCCTCCACTTT. The chain carries TRBV5-1 and TRBJ1-6; D gene ambiguous. In germline, CDR1 is SGHRS, CDR2 YFSETQ. V was shortened by 5 bases and J by 0 bases, with 3 bases between the two germline ends. The CDR3 runs to 13 residues. The whole variable domain, remainder taken from reference TRBV5-1 and TRBJ1-6, is KAGVTQTPRYLIKTRGQQVTLSCSPISGHRSVSWYQQTPGQGLQFLFEYFSETQRNKGNFPGRFSGRQFSNSRSEMNVSTLELGDSALYLCASRDSYNSPLHFGNGTRLTVT.